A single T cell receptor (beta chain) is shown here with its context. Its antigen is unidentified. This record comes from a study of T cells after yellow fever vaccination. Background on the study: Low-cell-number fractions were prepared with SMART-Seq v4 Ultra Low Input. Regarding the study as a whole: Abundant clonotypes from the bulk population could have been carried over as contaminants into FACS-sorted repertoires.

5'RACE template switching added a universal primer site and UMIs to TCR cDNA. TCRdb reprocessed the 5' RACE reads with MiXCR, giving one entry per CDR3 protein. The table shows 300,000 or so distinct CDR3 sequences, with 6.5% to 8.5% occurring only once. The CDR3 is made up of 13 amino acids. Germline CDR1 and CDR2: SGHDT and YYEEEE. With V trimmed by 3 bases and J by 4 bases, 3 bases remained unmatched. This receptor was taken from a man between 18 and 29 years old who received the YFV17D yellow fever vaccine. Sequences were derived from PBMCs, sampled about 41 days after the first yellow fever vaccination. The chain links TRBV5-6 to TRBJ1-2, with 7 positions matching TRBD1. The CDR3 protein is CASSSGGAYGYTF. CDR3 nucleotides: TGTGCCAGCAGCTCAGGGGGGGCCTATGGCTACACCTTC.